This T cell receptor (beta chain) appears in the sequencing data of a study of cytomegalovirus exposure and HLA in healthy donors. Study as a whole: A data release that came early held about 89 million unique TCRs from HLA-typed donors. Study conclusions and caveats: A later analysis showed TCR association rates differing by HLA locus, peaking at DRB1 and lowest at HLA-C. What TCR beta sequences reportedly achieved was accurate prediction of HLA-A and HLA-B alleles in most subjects.

For this clone: The antigen is unknown.

Primers: 60 Vbeta forward and 13 Jbeta reverse. Sequenced by immunoSEQ multiplex PCR; TCRdb stores in-frame clones only, minus some. The listing contains around 74,000 clones. The CDR3 sequence is 11 residues long. The germline V gene encodes CDR1 MRHNA and CDR2 SNTAGT. V lost 10 bases to trimming and J lost 11 bases, with 17 bases between them. The chain has TRBV6-4 and TRBJ1-1; D might be TRBD1 (6 bases). The receptor's source is a man aged 25-40 years in good health and CMV-seronegative. Sequencing input: PBMCs. The CDR3 nucleotides read TGTGCCACCTCTCAACAGGGTCGGGCTTTCTTT. Its translation is CATSQQGRAFF.